This entry lists 26 T cell receptor beta chains sequenced from one sample in a study of OX40 agonist ivuxolimab in advanced cancers. Assay used: immunoSEQ multiplex PCR; TCRdb lists only in-frame clones, some missing. The data show some 73,000 clones, 90% seen once. Source: CD4+ or CD8+ T cells sorted from blood, taken in a trial of the OX40 agonist ivuxolimab. The receptors shown here come from an adult with an advanced solid tumor such as melanoma, head and neck, liver or kidney cancer.

The chain employs TRBV11-1 and TRBJ1-2; maybe TRBD1 (5 bases). The CDR3 length is 15 residues. Trimming took off 4 bases at V and 6 bases at J, with 18 bases between the two ends. Germline CDR1 is SGHAT and CDR2 is FQDESV (reference sequence). CDR3 in amino acids: CASSSFLGGSDGYTF. CDR3 nucleotide sequence: TGTGCCAGCAGCTCATTCCTTGGGGGGAGCGATGGCTACACCTTC. The full variable domain, rest sourced from reference TRBV11-1 and TRBJ1-2, is EAEVAQSPRYKITEKSQAVAFWCDPISGHATLYWYRQILGQGPELLVQFQDESVVDDSQLPKDRFSAERLKGVDSTLKIQPAELGDSAMYLCASSSFLGGSDGYTFGSGTRLTVV.

V and J are TRBV6-1 and TRBJ2-1, with D perhaps TRBD2 (6 bases). The germline gives CDR1 MNHNS, CDR2 SASEGT. V dropped 6 bases and J dropped 0 bases, with 12 bases sitting between them. The CDR3 is 15 amino acids. The CDR3 DNA reads as TGTGCCAGCAGAGTTCCTAGCGCCTCCTACAATGAGCAGTTCTTC. Translated, it gives CASRVPSASYNEQFF.

V and J are TRBV19 and TRBJ2-7; D remains unclear. Germline CDR1 LNHDA, CDR2 SQIVND (reference sequence). The CDR3 runs 14 residues. V was pared by 2 bases and J by 2 bases, with 10 bases between. The CDR3 sequence is CASSISGLTYEQYF. The CDR3 region has the DNA TGTGCCAGTAGTATAAGTGGGCTCACCTACGAGCAGTACTTC.

This chain links TRBV5-1 with TRBJ2-7; no clear D gene. CDR1 is SGHRS, CDR2 YFSETQ, per germline. Deletions cut 5 bases from V and 2 bases from J, with 14 bases between. CDR3 length equals 14 residues. The CDR3: CASRHELRAYEQYF. CDR3 sequence (DNA): TGCGCCAGCAGGCACGAACTCCGGGCCTACGAGCAGTACTTC.

J is TRBJ1-1 and V is TRBV11-2; 7 nucleotides agree with TRBD1. The trim removed 1 base at V and 8 bases at J, leaving 7 bases unmatched. Germline V gene sequence: CDR1 SGHAT, CDR2 FQNNGV. There are 14 residues in the CDR3. The CDR3 region has the DNA TGTGCCAGCAGCTTAGGTCCTGACAGGGACGAAGCTTTCTTT. This sequence encodes CASSLGPDRDEAFF.

This sequence joins TRBV5-1 and TRBJ2-5, with D possibly TRBD1 on 6 matching bases. Germline CDR1 is SGHRS and CDR2 is YFSETQ. The CDR3 extends over 14 amino acids. V was pared by 4 bases and J by 4 bases, with 14 bases between. CDR3 DNA: TGCGCCAGCAGCCCTACAGACAGGACAGAGACCCAGTACTTC. Protein: CASSPTDRTETQYF.

This rearrangement joins TRBV19 to TRBJ2-7; D may be TRBD1 or TRBD2 (5 bases each). Trimming took off 3 bases at V and 0 bases at J, with 9 bases between the two ends. The CDR3 is 14 residues long. Germline assignment: CDR1 LNHDA and CDR2 SQIVND (reference sequence). The CDR3 here is CASSMRGVSYEQYF. The CDR3 region has the DNA TGTGCCAGTAGTATGAGGGGAGTCTCCTACGAGCAGTACTTC.

The V gene is TRBV27, the J gene TRBJ2-1; D might be TRBD2 (5 bases). V gave up 6 bases and J gave up 6 bases, with 15 bases separating them. Germline loops: CDR1 MNHEY, CDR2 SMNVEV (reference sequence). The CDR3 is made up of 14 amino acids. The CDR3 protein is CASRKNGLPNEQFF. Written as DNA, the CDR3 is TGTGCCAGCAGAAAAAACGGACTTCCCAATGAGCAGTTCTTC.

CDR3 in amino acids: CASSQQSGTGSFGYTF. DNA for the CDR3: TGCGCCAGCAGCCAGCAATCCGGGACAGGGTCCTTTGGCTACACCTTC. This rearrangement joins TRBV4-1 to TRBJ1-2, with TRBD1 matching over 9 bases. V was clipped by 3 bases and J by 7 bases; unmatched bases: 12. The CDR3 contains 16 residues. Germline CDR1 MGHRA, CDR2 YSYEKL.

J is TRBJ1-1 and V is TRBV11-2, with no clear D. The germline V gene encodes CDR1 SGHAT and CDR2 FQNNGV. Trimming removed 3 bases at V and 4 bases at J, with 12 bases between. The CDR3 sequence is 14 residues long. This CDR3 is CASSLLFFSTEAFF. The DNA for the CDR3 is TGTGCCAGCAGCTTGCTGTTTTTCAGCACTGAAGCTTTCTTT.

The rearrangement uses TRBV5-4 and TRBJ2-1; 8 nucleotides agree with TRBD1. CDR3 size: 14 residues. With 1 base clipped from V and 9 bases from J, the junction kept 6 bases outside the gene matches. Germline V gives CDR1 SGHNT, CDR2 YYREEE (reference sequence). The CDR3: CASSLLTGEGEQFF. The CDR3 coding sequence is TGTGCCAGCAGCTTGTTGACAGGGGAAGGTGAGCAGTTCTTC.

V and J are TRBV7-9 and TRBJ1-4; D is uncertain. The V end lost 6 bases, the J end lost 4 bases, and 12 bases lay between the germline ends. This CDR3 region has 14 residues. CDR1 is SEHNR, CDR2 FQNEAQ, per germline (reference sequence). CDR3 in amino acids: CASSRTGLNEKLFF. The CDR3 bases are TGTGCCAGCAGTCGGACTGGACTTAATGAAAAACTGTTTTTT.

The CDR3: CANDPPRRSLDSYEQYF. The CDR3 DNA reads TGTGCCAACGACCCTCCCAGAAGAAGCCTCGACTCCTACGAGCAGTACTTC. V gene TRBV5-8 combines with J gene TRBJ2-7; D is unresolved. CDR3 length: 17 residues. The V end lost 9 bases, the J end lost 0 bases, and 25 bases lay between the germline ends. In germline, CDR1 is SGHTS, CDR2 YDEGEE. Using reference TRBV5-8 and TRBJ2-7 for the parts outside the CDR3, the full variable domain is EAGVTQSPTHLIKTRGQQATLRCSPISGHTSVYWYQQALGLGLQFLLWYDEGEERNRGNFPPRFSGRQFPNYSSELNVNALELEDSALYLCANDPPRRSLDSYEQYFGPGTRLTVT.

The chain couples TRBV18 to TRBJ1-1; 9 bases are a match to TRBD1. Per the germline V gene, CDR1 is KGHSH and CDR2 is LQKENI. The CDR3 spans 18 residues. V was pared by 3 bases and J by 3 bases, with 14 bases of the junction left unmatched. For the CDR3, the DNA is TGTGCCAGCTCACCTACCACGCCGGCACAGGGGGCTTACACTGAAGCTTTCTTT. Translating gives CASSPTTPAQGAYTEAFF.

This clone was picked up one time. The chain recombines TRBV10-1 with TRBJ2-2; D is uncertain. Trimming cost V 2 bases and J 4 bases, with 8 bases left between them. The germline V gene encodes CDR1 WNHNN and CDR2 SYGVQD (reference sequence). This CDR3 spans 14 amino acids. CDR3 region: CASSERSLTGELFF. CDR3 DNA sequence: TGCGCCAGCAGTGAGCGGAGTCTCACCGGGGAGCTGTTTTTT.

The chain has TRBV29-1 and TRBJ2-2; TRBD1 is a possible D gene (7 bases). The germline V gene encodes CDR1 SQVTM and CDR2 ANQGSEA. Trimming removed 7 bases at V and 6 bases at J, with 15 bases between. The CDR3 has 13 residues. CDR3 nucleotides: TGCAGCGCGCGGGACAGCTCCCCCGGGGAGCTGTTTTTT. Translation gives CSARDSSPGELFF.

Turning to this clone: A junction end diverges from the germline sequence, so it may reflect a read error. The chain carries TRBV5-1 and TRBJ2-7; a weak D match, TRBD1 (5 bases). The CDR3 runs to 11 residues. Per the germline V gene, CDR1 is SGHRS and CDR2 is YFSETQ. For the CDR3, the DNA is TGCGCAAGCAGGGAAGGAAACGAGCAGTACTTC. Its translation: CASREGNEQYF.

The chain is built from TRBV14 and TRBJ2-1, with D unresolved. CDR3 length equals 15 residues. Between the trimmed V and J ends, which lost 0 bases and 10 bases, there was a span of 16 bases. The V gene's germline CDR1 is SGHDN and CDR2 FVKESK. CDR3 bases: TGTGCCAGCAGCCAAGATCTAGGACCCCCCTTGGAGCAGTTCTTC. Protein product: CASSQDLGPPLEQFF.

The chain recombines TRBV5-1 with TRBJ2-4, with D tentatively TRBD1 (5 bases). The length of the CDR3 is 16 residues. CDR1 SGHRS and CDR2 YFSETQ come from the germline V gene. With 0 bases removed from V and 8 bases from J, the gap between germline ends came to 18 bases. CDR3 nucleotides: TGCGCCAGCAGCTTGGGATGGGGCGGTCACTTGGACATTCAGTACTTC. Its translation is CASSLGWGGHLDIQYF.

The chain has TRBV11-2 and TRBJ1-5, with D possibly matching TRBD1 (5 bases). Trimming cost V 6 bases and J 9 bases, with 15 bases left between them. There are 13 residues in the CDR3. Per the germline V gene, CDR1 is SGHAT and CDR2 is FQNNGV. CDR3 coding DNA: TGTGCCAGCAGTTTAACCCCAGGGAGGCCCCAGCATTTT. It yields the protein CASSLTPGRPQHF.

DNA of the CDR3: TGTGCCAGCAGCTTGATAGGGTACGAGCAGTACTTC. Translation gives CASSLIGYEQYF. The chain combines TRBV5-4 with TRBJ2-7; D is unresolved. Germline lookup yields CDR1 SGHNT and CDR2 YYREEE (reference sequence). Trimming removed 1 base from V and 4 bases from J, with 6 bases in between. The length of the CDR3 is 12 residues.

The genes are TRBV7-2 and TRBJ2-3; D might be TRBD1 or TRBD2, each matching 5 bases. CDR1 is SGHTA and CDR2 is FQGNSA in the germline V gene. The CDR3 extends over 16 amino acids. Trimming pared 2 bases from V and 1 base from J, leaving 13 bases between. CDR3 amino acids: CASSLRGGDGTDTQYF. CDR3 bases: TGTGCCAGCAGCTTAAGAGGTGGGGACGGCACAGATACGCAGTATTTT.

The chain combines TRBV19 with TRBJ2-2, with 7 positions matching TRBD2. Germline assignment: CDR1 LNHDA and CDR2 SQIVND (reference sequence). The CDR3 is made up of 14 amino acids. V was pared by 9 bases and J by 3 bases, with 7 bases of the junction left unmatched. In DNA, the CDR3 is TGTGCCAGCCCCCCCGCGGGAGACACCGGGGAGCTGTTTTTT. The encoded protein is CASPPAGDTGELFF.

This chain connects TRBV27 to TRBJ1-2, with 7 bases lining up with TRBD1. The CDR3 runs to 13 residues. Germline lookup yields CDR1 MNHEY and CDR2 SMNVEV (reference sequence). The trim removed 5 bases at V and 3 bases at J, leaving 3 bases unmatched. The CDR3 reads CASSLGGHYGYTF. In nucleotides, the CDR3 is TGTGCCAGCAGTCTAGGGGGCCACTATGGCTACACCTTC.

The rearrangement links TRBV18 to TRBJ2-7; 12 positions agree with TRBD2. The CDR3 is made up of 15 amino acids. V was pared by 3 bases and J by 4 bases, with 4 bases of the junction left unmatched. Per the germline V gene, CDR1 is KGHSH and CDR2 is LQKENI. The CDR3 bases are TGTGCCAGCTCACCCGAAGGACTAGCGGGATACGAGCAGTACTTC. Translation gives CASSPEGLAGYEQYF.

The chain has TRBV6-5 and TRBJ2-5, with D uncertain. Germline V CDR1 and CDR2: MNHEY, SVGAGI. The CDR3 spans 14 residues. V shed 2 bases and J shed 2 bases, with 9 bases lying between them. CDR3 sequence (DNA): TGTGCCAGCAGTTACGATCAGGAACAAGAGACCCAGTACTTC. This translates into CASSYDQEQETQYF.